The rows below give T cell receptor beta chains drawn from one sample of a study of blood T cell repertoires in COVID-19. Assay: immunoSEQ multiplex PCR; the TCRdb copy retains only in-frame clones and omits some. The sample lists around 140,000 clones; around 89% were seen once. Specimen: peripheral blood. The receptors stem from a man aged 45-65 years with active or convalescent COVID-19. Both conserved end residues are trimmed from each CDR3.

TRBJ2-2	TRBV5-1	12	ASSLGQVTGELF
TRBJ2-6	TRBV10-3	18	AISPRPRQLSLSGANVLT
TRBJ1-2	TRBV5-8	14	ASSLARQGGFYGYT
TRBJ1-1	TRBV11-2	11	ASSSTRGTEAF
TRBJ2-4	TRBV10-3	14	AISESTGDSKNIQY
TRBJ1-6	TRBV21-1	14	ASFRLNLRINSPLH
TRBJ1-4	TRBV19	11	ASSRQTNEKLF
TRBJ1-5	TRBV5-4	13	ASSPDTGSNQPQH
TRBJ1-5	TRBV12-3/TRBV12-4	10	ASSPQDQPQH
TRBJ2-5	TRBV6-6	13	ASSSTSPEGETQY
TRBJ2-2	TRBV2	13	ASTLGASILGELF
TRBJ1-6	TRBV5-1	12	ASSLDRGDSPLH
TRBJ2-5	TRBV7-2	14	ASSLARTGGGETQY
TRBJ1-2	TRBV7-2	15	ASSLAPQGPTNYGYT
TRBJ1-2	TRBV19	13	ASSPRSAGGYGYT
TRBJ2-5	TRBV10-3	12	AISIGQVQETQY
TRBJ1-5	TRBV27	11	ASSIFSNQPQH
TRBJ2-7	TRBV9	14	ASSGTGTGGFYEQY
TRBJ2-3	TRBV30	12	AWSQLAEGDTQY
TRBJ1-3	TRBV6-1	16	ASSEAFGGGSGGNTIY
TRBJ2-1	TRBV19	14	ASSPWGGGADNEQF
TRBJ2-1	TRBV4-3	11	ASSHRDRVEQF
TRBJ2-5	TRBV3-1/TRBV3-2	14	ASSPGTSGRLETQY